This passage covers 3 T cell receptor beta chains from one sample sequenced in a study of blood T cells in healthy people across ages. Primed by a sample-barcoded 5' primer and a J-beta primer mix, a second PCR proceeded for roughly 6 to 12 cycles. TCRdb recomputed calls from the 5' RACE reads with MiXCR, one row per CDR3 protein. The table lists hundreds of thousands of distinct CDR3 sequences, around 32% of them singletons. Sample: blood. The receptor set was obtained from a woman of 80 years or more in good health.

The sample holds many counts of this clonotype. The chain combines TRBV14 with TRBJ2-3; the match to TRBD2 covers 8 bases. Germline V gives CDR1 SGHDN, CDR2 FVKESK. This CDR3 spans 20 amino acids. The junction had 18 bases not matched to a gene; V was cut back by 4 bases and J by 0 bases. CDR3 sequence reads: CASSRRSGTRGTMSTDTQYF. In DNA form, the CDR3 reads TGTGCCAGCAGCCGTCGATCCGGGACTAGAGGAACTATGAGCACAGATACGCAGTATTTT.

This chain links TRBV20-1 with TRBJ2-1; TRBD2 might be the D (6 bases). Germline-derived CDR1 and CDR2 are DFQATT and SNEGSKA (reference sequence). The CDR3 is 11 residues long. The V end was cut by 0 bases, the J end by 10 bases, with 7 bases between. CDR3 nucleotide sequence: TGCAGTGCTAGAGATCTAGCGGAGCAGTTCTTC. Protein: CSARDLAEQFF.

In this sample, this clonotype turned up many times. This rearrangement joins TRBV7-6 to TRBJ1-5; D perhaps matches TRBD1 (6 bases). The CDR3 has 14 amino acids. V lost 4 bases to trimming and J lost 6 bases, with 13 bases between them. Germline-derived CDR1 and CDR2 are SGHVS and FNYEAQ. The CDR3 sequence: CASSSSGERQPQHF. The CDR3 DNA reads TGTGCCAGCAGCTCGTCAGGGGAGCGTCAGCCCCAGCATTTT.